The clone carrying this T cell receptor beta chain was observed a handful of times. What it binds is unknown. This entry belongs to a study of T cells after yellow fever vaccination. Study findings and constraints: A small proportion of clonotypes was detected in both the CD4 and CD8 compartments. A large majority of primary-vaccination clones showed up again after the booster (about 97% CD4, 85% to 90% CD8). There was a possibility that FACS-sorted repertoires contained abundant clonotypes contaminating from the bulk population.

TCRdb analysed the 5' RACE reads with MiXCR anew, one entry per CDR3 protein. The repertoire holds 600,000 to 750,000 distinct CDR3 sequences, more than 9% seen once, with approximately 15% in the top ten. Deletions cut 6 bases from V and 0 bases from J, with 9 bases between. Looked up from germline, CDR1 is MGHDK and CDR2 is SYGVNS. This CDR3 contains 13 residues. The J gene is TRBJ2-7, the V gene TRBV25-1; D is unresolved. The sample in question was PBMCs, obtained on the day of the yellow fever booster vaccination. This clonotype originated in a young man who received the YFV17D yellow fever vaccine. The CDR3 is CASRAPGSYEQYF. As DNA, the CDR3 is TGTGCCAGCAGGGCTCCCGGCTCCTACGAGCAGTACTTC.